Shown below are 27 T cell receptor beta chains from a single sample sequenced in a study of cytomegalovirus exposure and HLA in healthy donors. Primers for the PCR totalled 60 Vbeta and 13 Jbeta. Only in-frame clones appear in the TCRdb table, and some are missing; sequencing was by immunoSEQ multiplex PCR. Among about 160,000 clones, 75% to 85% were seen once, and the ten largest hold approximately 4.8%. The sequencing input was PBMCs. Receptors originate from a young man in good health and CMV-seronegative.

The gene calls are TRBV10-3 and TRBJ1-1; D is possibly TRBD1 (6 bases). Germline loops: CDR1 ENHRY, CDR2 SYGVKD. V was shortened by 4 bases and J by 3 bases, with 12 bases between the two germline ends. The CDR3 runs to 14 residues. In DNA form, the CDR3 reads TGTGCCATCAGTGGCGGACAGTTGGACACTGAAGCTTTCTTT. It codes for CAISGGQLDTEAFF.

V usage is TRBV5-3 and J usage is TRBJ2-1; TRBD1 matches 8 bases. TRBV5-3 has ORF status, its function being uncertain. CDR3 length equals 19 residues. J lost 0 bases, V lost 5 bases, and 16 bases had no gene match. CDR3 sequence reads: CARSRSDRGLRSSYNEQFF. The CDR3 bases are TGTGCCAGAAGTCGTTCCGACAGGGGACTCCGGAGCTCCTACAATGAGCAGTTCTTC.

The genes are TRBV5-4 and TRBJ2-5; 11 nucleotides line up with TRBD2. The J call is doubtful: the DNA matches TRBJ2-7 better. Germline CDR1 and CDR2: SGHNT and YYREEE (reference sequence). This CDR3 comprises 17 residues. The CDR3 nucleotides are TGTGCCAGCAGCCCCGGACTAGCGGGCCTTCTGTTCAACGAGCAGTACTTC. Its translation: CASSPGLAGLLFNEQYF.

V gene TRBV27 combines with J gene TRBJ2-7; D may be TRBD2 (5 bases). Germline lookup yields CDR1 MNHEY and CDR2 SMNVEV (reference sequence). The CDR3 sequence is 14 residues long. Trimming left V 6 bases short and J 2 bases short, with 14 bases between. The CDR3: CASSSWEAAYEQYF. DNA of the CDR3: TGTGCCAGCAGCTCTTGGGAAGCGGCCTACGAGCAGTACTTC.

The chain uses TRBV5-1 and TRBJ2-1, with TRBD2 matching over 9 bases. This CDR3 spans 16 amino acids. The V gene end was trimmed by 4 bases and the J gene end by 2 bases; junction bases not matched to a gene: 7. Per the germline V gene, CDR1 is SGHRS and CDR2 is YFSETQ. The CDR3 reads CASSAIAGATYNEQFF. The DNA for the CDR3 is TGCGCCAGCAGCGCCATAGCGGGAGCAACCTACAATGAGCAGTTCTTC.

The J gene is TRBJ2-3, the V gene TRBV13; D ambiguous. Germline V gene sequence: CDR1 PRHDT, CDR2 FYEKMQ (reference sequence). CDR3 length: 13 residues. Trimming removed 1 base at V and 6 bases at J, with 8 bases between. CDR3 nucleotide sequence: TGTGCCAGCAGCTTAGATAGCCAGGATACGCAGTATTTT. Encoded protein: CASSLDSQDTQYF.

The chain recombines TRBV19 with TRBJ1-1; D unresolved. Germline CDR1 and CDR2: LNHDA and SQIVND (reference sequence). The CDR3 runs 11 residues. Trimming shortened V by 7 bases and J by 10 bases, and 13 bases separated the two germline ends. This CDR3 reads CASTGAEGAFF. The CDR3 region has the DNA TGTGCCAGTACAGGAGCCGAGGGAGCTTTCTTT.

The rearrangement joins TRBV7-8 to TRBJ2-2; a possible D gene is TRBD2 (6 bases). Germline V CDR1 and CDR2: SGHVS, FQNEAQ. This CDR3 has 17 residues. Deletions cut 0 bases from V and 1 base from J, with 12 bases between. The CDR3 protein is CASSLAGGALNTGELFF. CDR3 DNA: TGTGCCAGCAGCTTAGCTGGCGGGGCCTTGAACACCGGGGAGCTGTTTTTT.

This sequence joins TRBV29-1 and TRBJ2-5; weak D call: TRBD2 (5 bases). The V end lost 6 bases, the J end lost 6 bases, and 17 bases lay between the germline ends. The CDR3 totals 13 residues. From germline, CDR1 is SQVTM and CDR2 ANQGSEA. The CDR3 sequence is CSVRVLLGKTQYF. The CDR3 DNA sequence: TGCAGCGTGCGGGTCTTACTAGGAAAGACCCAGTACTTC.

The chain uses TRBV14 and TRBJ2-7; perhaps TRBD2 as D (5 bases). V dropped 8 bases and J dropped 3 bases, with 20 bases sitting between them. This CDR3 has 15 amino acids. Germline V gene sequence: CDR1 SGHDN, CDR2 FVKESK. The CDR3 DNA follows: TGTGCCAGCTCAGCCGGGGTCAACCTCCACTACGAGCAGTACTTC. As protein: CASSAGVNLHYEQYF. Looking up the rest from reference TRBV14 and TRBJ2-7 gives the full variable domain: EAGVTQFPSHSVIEKGQTVTLRCDPISGHDNLYWYRRVMGKEIKFLLHFVKESKQDESGMPNNRFLAERTGGTYSTLKVQPAELEDSGVYFCASSAGVNLHYEQYFGPGTRLTVT.

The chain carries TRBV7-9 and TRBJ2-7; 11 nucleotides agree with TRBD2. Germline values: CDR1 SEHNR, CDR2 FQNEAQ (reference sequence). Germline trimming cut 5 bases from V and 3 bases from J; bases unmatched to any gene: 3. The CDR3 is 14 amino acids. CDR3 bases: TGTGCCAGCAGCGTTAGCGGGAGGGACTACGAGCAGTACTTC. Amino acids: CASSVSGRDYEQYF.

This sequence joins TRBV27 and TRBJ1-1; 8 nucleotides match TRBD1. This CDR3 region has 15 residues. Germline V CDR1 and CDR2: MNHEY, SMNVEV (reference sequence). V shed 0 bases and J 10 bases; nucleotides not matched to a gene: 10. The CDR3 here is CASSLSLQGAHGAFF. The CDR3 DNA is TGTGCCAGCAGTTTATCTCTTCAGGGGGCGCATGGAGCTTTCTTT.

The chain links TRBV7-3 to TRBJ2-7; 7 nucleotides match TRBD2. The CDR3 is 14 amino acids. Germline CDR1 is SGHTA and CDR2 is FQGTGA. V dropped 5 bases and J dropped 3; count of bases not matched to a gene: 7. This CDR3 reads CASSAGALGYEQYF. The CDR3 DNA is TGTGCCAGCAGCGCGGGAGCTCTGGGCTACGAGCAGTACTTC.

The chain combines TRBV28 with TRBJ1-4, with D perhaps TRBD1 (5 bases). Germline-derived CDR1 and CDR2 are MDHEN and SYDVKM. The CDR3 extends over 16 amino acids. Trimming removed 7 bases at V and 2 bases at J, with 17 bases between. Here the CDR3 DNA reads TGTGCCAGCATCCCGGCGGGGGACGCGACTAATGAAAAACTGTTTTTT. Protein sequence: CASIPAGDATNEKLFF.

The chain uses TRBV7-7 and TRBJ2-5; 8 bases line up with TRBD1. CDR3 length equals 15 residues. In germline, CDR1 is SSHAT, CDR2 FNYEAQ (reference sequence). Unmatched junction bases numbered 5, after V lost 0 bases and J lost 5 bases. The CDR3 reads CASSLAGQGVETQYF. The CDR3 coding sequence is TGTGCCAGCAGCTTAGCAGGACAGGGAGTCGAGACCCAGTACTTC.

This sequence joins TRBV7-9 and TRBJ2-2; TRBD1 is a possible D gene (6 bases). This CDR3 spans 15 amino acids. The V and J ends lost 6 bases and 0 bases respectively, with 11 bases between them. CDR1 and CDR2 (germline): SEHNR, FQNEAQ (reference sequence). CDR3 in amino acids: CASRTDSANTGELFF. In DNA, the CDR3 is TGTGCCAGCAGGACGGACAGCGCGAACACCGGGGAGCTGTTTTTT.

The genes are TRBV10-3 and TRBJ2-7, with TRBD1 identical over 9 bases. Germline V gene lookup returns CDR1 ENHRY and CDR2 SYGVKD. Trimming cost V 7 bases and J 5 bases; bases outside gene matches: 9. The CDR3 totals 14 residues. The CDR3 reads CAITQDRGVNEQYF. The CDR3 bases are TGTGCCATCACCCAGGACAGGGGAGTGAACGAGCAGTACTTC.

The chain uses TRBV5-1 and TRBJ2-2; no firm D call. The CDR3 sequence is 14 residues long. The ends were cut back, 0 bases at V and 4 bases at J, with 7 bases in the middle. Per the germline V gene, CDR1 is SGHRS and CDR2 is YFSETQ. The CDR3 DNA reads TGCGCCAGCAGCTTGGTTGGCAGCACCGGGGAGCTGTTTTTT. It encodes CASSLVGSTGELFF.

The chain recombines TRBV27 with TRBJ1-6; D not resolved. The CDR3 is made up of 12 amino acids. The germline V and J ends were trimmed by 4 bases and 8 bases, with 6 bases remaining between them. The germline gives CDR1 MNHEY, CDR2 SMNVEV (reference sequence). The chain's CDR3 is CASSSTYSPLHF. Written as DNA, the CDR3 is TGTGCCAGCAGTTCGACTTATTCACCCCTCCACTTT.

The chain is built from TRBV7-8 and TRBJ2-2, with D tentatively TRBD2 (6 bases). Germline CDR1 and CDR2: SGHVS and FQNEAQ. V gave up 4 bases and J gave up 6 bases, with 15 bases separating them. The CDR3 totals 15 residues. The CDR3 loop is CASSSIRSGAGELFF. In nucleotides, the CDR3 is TGTGCCAGCAGCTCTATTCGTTCGGGAGCCGGGGAGCTGTTTTTT.

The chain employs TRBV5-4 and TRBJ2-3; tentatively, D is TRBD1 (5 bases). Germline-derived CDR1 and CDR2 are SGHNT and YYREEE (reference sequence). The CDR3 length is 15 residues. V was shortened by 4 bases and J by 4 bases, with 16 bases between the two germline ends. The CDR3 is CASSLQGLGADTQYF. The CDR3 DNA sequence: TGTGCCAGCAGCCTGCAGGGTTTAGGCGCAGATACGCAGTATTTT.

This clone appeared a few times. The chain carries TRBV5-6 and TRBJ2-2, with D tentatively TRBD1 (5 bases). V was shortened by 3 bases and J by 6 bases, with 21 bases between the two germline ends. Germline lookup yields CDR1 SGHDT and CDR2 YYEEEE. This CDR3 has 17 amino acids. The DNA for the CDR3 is TGTGCCAGCAGCTCGCCTGGGGCAGGGATGGGCCCCGGGGAGCTGTTTTTT. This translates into CASSSPGAGMGPGELFF.

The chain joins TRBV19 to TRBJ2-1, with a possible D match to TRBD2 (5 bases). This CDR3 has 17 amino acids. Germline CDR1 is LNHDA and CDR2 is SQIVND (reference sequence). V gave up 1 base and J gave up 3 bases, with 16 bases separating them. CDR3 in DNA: TGTGCCAGTAGTATAGTTTCGGCGGAGGTGGGCTACAATGAGCAGTTCTTC. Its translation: CASSIVSAEVGYNEQFF. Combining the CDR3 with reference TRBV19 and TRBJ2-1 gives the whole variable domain DGGITQSPKYLFRKEGQNVTLSCEQNLNHDAMYWYRQDPGQGLRLIYYSQIVNDFQKGDIAEGYSVSREKKESFPLTVTSAQKNPTAFYLCASSIVSAEVGYNEQFFGPGTRLTVL.

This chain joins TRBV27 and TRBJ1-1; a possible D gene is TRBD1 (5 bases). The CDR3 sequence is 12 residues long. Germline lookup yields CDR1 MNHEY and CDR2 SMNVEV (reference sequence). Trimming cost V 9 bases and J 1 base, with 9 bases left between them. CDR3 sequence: CASKTGNTEAFF. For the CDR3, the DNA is TGTGCCAGTAAAACAGGGAACACTGAAGCTTTCTTT.

CDR3 sequence (DNA): TGCGCCAGCAGCTTGGCCTTTATTGATGGGCGCGAGCAGTACTTC. This encodes CASSLAFIDGREQYF. The chain links TRBV5-1 to TRBJ2-7; D call uncertain. Trimming pared 0 bases from V and 6 bases from J, leaving 16 bases between. CDR1 SGHRS and CDR2 YFSETQ come from the germline V gene. The CDR3 sequence is 15 residues long. The full variable domain, rest sourced from reference TRBV5-1 and TRBJ2-7, is KAGVTQTPRYLIKTRGQQVTLSCSPISGHRSVSWYQQTPGQGLQFLFEYFSETQRNKGNFPGRFSGRQFSNSRSEMNVSTLELGDSALYLCASSLAFIDGREQYFGPGTRLTVT.

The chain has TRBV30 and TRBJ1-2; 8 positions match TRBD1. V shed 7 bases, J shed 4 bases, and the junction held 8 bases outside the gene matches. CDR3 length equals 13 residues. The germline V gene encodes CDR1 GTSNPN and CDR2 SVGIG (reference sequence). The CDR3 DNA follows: TGTGCCTTCCCAGGGGGCCTCAGCTATGGCTACACCTTC. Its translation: CAFPGGLSYGYTF. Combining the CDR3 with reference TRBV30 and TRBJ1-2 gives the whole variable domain SQTIHQWPATLVQPVGSPLSLECTVEGTSNPNLYWYRQAAGRGLQLLFYSVGIGQISSEVPQNLSASRPQDRQFILSSKKLLLSDSGFYLCAFPGGLSYGYTFGSGTRLTVV.

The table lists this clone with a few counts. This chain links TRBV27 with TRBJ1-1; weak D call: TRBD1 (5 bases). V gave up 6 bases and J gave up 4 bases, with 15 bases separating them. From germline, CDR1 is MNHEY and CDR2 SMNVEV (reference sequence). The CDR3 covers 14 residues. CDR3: CASSLAGGVTEAFF. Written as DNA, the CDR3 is TGTGCCAGCAGCTTAGCGGGGGGTGTCACTGAAGCTTTCTTT.